This entry lists 19 T cell receptor beta chains sequenced from one sample in a study of regulatory T cells in long-lasting Graves disease. The time point here: persistent/refractory GD, antithyroid drugs over 5 years with positive TRAb. Following extraction of RNA from PBMCs, that RNA was used to make the TCR library. Building the TCR beta libraries relied on iRepertoire HTBI primers, and CDR3 regions underwent Arm-PCR. TCRdb analysed the multiplex PCR reads with MiXCR anew, one entry per CDR3 protein. The sample has roughly 700,000 distinct CDR3 sequences; about 32% are singletons. The sample in question was peripheral blood mononuclear cells (PBMCs), obtained when the disease was refractory, from a patient treated with antithyroid drugs. The receptors here all came from a female donor with Graves disease.

This clonotype was counted ten times or more. This chain links TRBV27 with TRBJ2-5; D gene unclear. The CDR3 extends over 14 amino acids. Trimming stripped 6 bases from V and 4 bases from J, with 15 bases between. Germline V lookup: CDR1 MNHEY, CDR2 SMNVEV (reference sequence). The DNA for the CDR3 is TGTGCCAGCAGCTTGGCCTCGGGCGGAGAGACCCAGTACTTC. This encodes CASSLASGGETQYF.

V usage is TRBV30 and J usage is TRBJ1-2; D may be TRBD1 (6 bases). This CDR3 contains 13 residues. Trimming took off 3 bases at V and 8 bases at J, with 16 bases between the two ends. Germline CDR1 and CDR2: GTSNPN and SVGIG (reference sequence). CDR3 loop: CAWRPPGAPGYTF. CDR3 in DNA: TGTGCCTGGAGGCCTCCGGGGGCGCCGGGCTACACCTTC.

This sequence joins TRBV20-1 and TRBJ2-4; no reliable D call. Per germline, CDR1 DFQATT and CDR2 SNEGSKA (reference sequence). V shed 3 bases and J shed 2 bases, with 11 bases lying between them. The length of the CDR3 is 14 residues. CDR3 nucleotides: TGCAGTGCTAGTAAGGCAGGCCCCAAAAACATTCAGTACTTC. Translated: CSASKAGPKNIQYF.

This clonotype has at least ten counts. The chain is built from TRBV6-9 and TRBJ2-5; maybe TRBD1 (5 bases). CDR1 is MNHGY and CDR2 is SVAAGI in the germline V gene. The CDR3 has 15 residues. V dropped 2 bases and J dropped 3 bases, with 13 bases sitting between them. The CDR3 region has the DNA TGTGCCAGCAGTTATAAGGGGTTAAGGGAAGAGACCCAGTACTTC. This gives the protein CASSYKGLREETQYF.

In this sample, this clonotype turned up a few times. The gene calls are TRBV27 and TRBJ1-6, with no clear D. This CDR3 is built from 18 residues. Germline lookup yields CDR1 MNHEY and CDR2 SMNVEV (reference sequence). V lost 5 bases to trimming and J lost 0 bases, with 17 bases between them. The CDR3 nucleotides read TGTGCCAGCAGTCCCCACGGAGCTTCCAGCTCCTATAATTCACCCCTCCACTTT. This codes for CASSPHGASSSYNSPLHF.

Note on this clonotype: A much larger clone sits a single nucleotide away, making a read error possible. V is TRBV6-5 and J is TRBJ1-4; D remains ambiguous. The germline gives CDR1 MNHEY, CDR2 SVGAGI. This CDR3 has 14 amino acids. CDR3 nucleotide sequence: TGTGCCTGCAGTTACTCCAGATTGAATGAAAAACTGTTTTTT. Translation gives CACSYSRLNEKLFF.

The chain couples TRBV6-1 to TRBJ2-2; possible D gene TRBD1, 5 bases. Germline CDR1 reads MNHNS; CDR2 reads SASEGT. V was shortened by 7 bases and J by 6 bases, with 18 bases between the two germline ends. The CDR3 is 15 amino acids. The CDR3 DNA reads as TGTGCCAGCAAACTACAGGTCAGGAGATCCGGGGAGCTGTTTTTT. This sequence encodes CASKLQVRRSGELFF.

This clonotype was counted only a few times. This chain uses TRBV20-1 with TRBJ1-1; unclear D gene. The CDR3 runs 12 residues. Trimming took 4 bases from V and 3 from J, leaving 9 bases between them. Germline loops: CDR1 DFQATT, CDR2 SNEGSKA (reference sequence). CDR3 nucleotide sequence: TGCAGTGCTATTTCGGGCCACACTGAAGCTTTCTTT. Amino acid sequence: CSAISGHTEAFF.

The chain uses TRBV10-3 and TRBJ1-6, with D unresolved. Germline V CDR1 and CDR2: ENHRY, SYGVKD. V was clipped by 7 bases and J by 0 bases, with 19 bases between them. The CDR3 totals 18 residues. This CDR3 is CAIKASLGISSYNSPLHF. DNA for the CDR3: TGTGCCATCAAGGCCTCCTTGGGGATTAGCTCCTATAATTCACCCCTCCACTTT.

This clonotype was seen more than once but under ten times. The gene calls are TRBV6-1 and TRBJ2-7, with 8 positions matching TRBD2. J gave up 6 bases and V 6 bases, and 1 base lay outside the gene matches. Germline CDR1 reads MNHNS; CDR2 reads SASEGT. CDR3 length: 11 amino acids. CDR3 protein: CASRTSGEQYF. CDR3 coding DNA: TGTGCCAGCAGAACTAGCGGCGAGCAGTACTTC.

CDR3 in amino acids: CASSAQGSSQETQYF. DNA for the CDR3: TGTGCCAGCAGCGCGCAGGGTTCATCGCAAGAGACCCAGTACTTC. The chain combines TRBV7-6 with TRBJ2-5; possible D gene TRBD1, 5 bases. Germline V gene lookup returns CDR1 SGHVS and CDR2 FNYEAQ. V was shortened by 5 bases and J by 2 bases, with 15 bases between the two germline ends. The CDR3 is 15 residues long. Based on the CDR3 plus reference TRBV7-6 and TRBJ2-5, the full variable domain is GAGVSQSPRYKVTKRGQDVALRCDPISGHVSLYWYRQALGQGPEFLTYFNYEAQQDKSGLPNDRFSAERPEGSISTLTIQRTEQRDSAMYRCASSAQGSSQETQYFGPGTRLLVL.

The chain joins TRBV25-1 to TRBJ2-7, with 7 bases identical to TRBD2. From germline, CDR1 is MGHDK and CDR2 SYGVNS. Unmatched junction bases numbered 16, after V lost 1 base and J lost 7 bases. The CDR3 covers 17 residues. The CDR3 sequence: CASSESRVGEGTVEQYF. CDR3 nucleotide sequence: TGTGCCAGCAGTGAATCAAGGGTCGGGGAGGGTACTGTAGAGCAGTACTTC.

The chain combines TRBV6-1 with TRBJ1-1; no reliable D call. Germline V gene sequence: CDR1 MNHNS, CDR2 SASEGT. V lost 8 bases and J lost 1, with 14 bases in between. This CDR3 contains 14 residues. The DNA of the CDR3 is TGTGCCAGCCATTTTAGGCAGCCGAACACTGAAGCTTTCTTT. It translates to CASHFRQPNTEAFF.

This sequence joins TRBV6-1 and TRBJ1-5, with 8 bases matching TRBD1. With 5 bases clipped from V and 6 bases from J, the junction kept 9 bases outside the gene matches. The CDR3 is 15 residues long. Germline loops: CDR1 MNHNS, CDR2 SASEGT. The CDR3: CASSRGQGFSQPQHF. The CDR3 nucleotides read TGTGCCAGCAGTCGTGGACAGGGTTTCAGTCAGCCCCAGCATTTT.

This clonotype was counted many times. The V gene is TRBV28, the J gene TRBJ2-5, with TRBD2 identical over 13 bases. This CDR3 has 18 residues. V shed 6 bases, J shed 4 bases, and the junction held 14 bases outside the gene matches. The germline CDR1 and CDR2 sequences are MDHEN and SYDVKM. The DNA of the CDR3 is TGTGCCAGCAGGCCGAGGAGCCGTGGACTAGCGGGAGTAGAGACCCAGTACTTC. It encodes CASRPRSRGLAGVETQYF. The whole variable domain, remainder taken from reference TRBV28 and TRBJ2-5, is DVKVTQSSRYLVKRTGEKVFLECVQDMDHENMFWYRQDPGLGLRLIYFSYDVKMKEKGDIPEGYSVSREKKERFSLILESASTNQTSMYLCASRPRSRGLAGVETQYFGPGTRLLVL.

This clonotype was observed many times. The V and J genes are TRBV12-3 or TRBV12-4 and TRBJ2-7; the D gene could be TRBD1 or TRBD2 (5 bases each). V lost 3 bases and J lost 3, with 12 bases in between. CDR3 length: 14 residues. CDR3: CASSFWGNNYEQYF. The CDR3, as DNA: TGTGCCAGCAGTTTTTGGGGGAACAACTACGAGCAGTACTTC.

V usage is TRBV20-1 and J usage is TRBJ2-3; no definite D call. The CDR3 contains 11 residues. Germline V CDR1 and CDR2: DFQATT, SNEGSKA (reference sequence). Trimming stripped 3 bases from V and 7 bases from J, with 8 bases between. The CDR3 coding sequence is TGCAGTGCTAGTCCAGAGCATACGCAGTATTTT. Its translation: CSASPEHTQYF.

This chain uses TRBV5-8 with TRBJ1-4; 10 bases fit TRBD1. The CDR3 totals 13 residues. Germline loops: CDR1 SGHTS, CDR2 YDEGEE. V gave up 4 bases and J gave up 11 bases; unmatched junction bases: 5. The CDR3 is CASSPGTGEKLFF. Here the CDR3 DNA reads TGTGCCAGCAGCCCCGGGACAGGGGAGAAACTGTTTTTT.

Remarks on this clonotype: Since a much larger clone is just one base distant, this may be a read error. The chain is built from TRBV6-5 and TRBJ2-7; D is possibly TRBD2 (5 bases). CDR1 and CDR2 from the germline V gene are MNHEY and SVGAGI. The CDR3 sequence is 15 residues long. The CDR3 region is CANSYSSRDPYEQYF. As DNA, the CDR3 is TGTGCCAACAGTTACTCGTCCCGGGATCCCTACGAGCAGTACTTC.